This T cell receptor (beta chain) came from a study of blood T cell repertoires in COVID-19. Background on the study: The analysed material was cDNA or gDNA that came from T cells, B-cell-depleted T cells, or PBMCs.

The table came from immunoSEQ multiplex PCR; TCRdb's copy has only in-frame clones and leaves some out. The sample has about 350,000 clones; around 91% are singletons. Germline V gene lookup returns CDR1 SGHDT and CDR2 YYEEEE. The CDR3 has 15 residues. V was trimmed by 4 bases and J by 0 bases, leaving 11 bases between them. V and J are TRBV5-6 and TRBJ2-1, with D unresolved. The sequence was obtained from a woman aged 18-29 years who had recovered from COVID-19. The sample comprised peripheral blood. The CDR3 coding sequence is TGTGCCAGCAGCAGCGAACTCGGCTCCTACAATGAGCAGTTCTTC. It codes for CASSSELGSYNEQFF. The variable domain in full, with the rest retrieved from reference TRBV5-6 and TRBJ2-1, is DAGVTQSPTHLIKTRGQQVTLRCSPKSGHDTVSWYQQALGQGPQFIFQYYEEEERQRGNFPDRFSGHQFPNYSSELNVNALLLGDSALYLCASSSELGSYNEQFFGPGTRLTVL.